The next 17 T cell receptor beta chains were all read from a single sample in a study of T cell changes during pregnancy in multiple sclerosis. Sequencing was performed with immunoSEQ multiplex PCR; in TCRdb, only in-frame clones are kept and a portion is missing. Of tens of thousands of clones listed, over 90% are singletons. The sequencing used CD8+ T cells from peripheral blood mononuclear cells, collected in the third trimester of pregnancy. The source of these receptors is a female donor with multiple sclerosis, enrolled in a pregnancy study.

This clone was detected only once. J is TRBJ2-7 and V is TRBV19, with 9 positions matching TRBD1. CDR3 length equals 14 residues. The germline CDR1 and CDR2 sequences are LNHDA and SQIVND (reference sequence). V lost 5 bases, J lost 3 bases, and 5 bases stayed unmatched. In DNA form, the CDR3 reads TGTGCCAGTAGTGCGGGACAGGGAAGCTACGAGCAGTACTTC. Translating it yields CASSAGQGSYEQYF.

The CDR3 spells CASSALVALTYNEQFF. The CDR3 DNA sequence: TGTGCCAGCAGCGCGCTAGTTGCCCTCACCTACAATGAGCAGTTCTTC. V usage is TRBV7-8 and J usage is TRBJ2-1; unclear D gene. Germline lookup yields CDR1 SGHVS and CDR2 FQNEAQ. Trimming took 5 bases from V and 2 from J, leaving 16 bases between them. The CDR3 covers 16 residues.

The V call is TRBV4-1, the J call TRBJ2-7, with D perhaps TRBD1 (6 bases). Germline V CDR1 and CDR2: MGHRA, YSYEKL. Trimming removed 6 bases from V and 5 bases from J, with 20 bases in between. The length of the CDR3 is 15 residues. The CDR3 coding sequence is TGCGCCAGCAGTCGATTACAGGGAACAGTAGACGAGCAGTACTTC. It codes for CASSRLQGTVDEQYF.

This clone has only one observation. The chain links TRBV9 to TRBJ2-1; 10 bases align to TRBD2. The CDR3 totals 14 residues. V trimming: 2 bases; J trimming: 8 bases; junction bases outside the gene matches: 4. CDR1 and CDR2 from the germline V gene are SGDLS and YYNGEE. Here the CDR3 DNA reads TGTGCCAGCAGCGTGGTGAGCGGGAGGGATGAGCAGTTCTTC. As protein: CASSVVSGRDEQFF. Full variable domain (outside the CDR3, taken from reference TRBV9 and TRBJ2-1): DSGVTQTPKHLITATGQRVTLRCSPRSGDLSVYWYQQSLDQGLQFLIQYYNGEERAKGNILERFSAQQFPDLHSELNLSSLELGDSALYFCASSVVSGRDEQFFGPGTRLTVL.

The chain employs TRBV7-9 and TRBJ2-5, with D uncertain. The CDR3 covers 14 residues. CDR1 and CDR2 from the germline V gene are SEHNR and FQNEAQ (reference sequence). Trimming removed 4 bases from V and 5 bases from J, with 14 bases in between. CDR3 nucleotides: TGTGCCAGCAGCTGGAGAGTTGCGGAGGAGACCCAGTACTTC. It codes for CASSWRVAEETQYF.

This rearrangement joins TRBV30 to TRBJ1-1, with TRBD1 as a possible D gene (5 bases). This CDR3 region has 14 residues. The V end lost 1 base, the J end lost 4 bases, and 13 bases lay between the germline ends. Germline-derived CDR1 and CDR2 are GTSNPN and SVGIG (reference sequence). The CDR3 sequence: CAWSALGRGTEAFF. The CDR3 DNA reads TGTGCCTGGAGTGCCCTGGGGCGGGGCACTGAAGCTTTCTTT.

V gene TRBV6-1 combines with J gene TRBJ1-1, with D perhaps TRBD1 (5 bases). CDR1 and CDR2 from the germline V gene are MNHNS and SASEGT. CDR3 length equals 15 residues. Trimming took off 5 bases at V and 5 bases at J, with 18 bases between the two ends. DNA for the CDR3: TGTGCCAGCAGTTTTGGGGGGTTAGATAAGACTGAAGCTTTCTTT. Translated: CASSFGGLDKTEAFF.

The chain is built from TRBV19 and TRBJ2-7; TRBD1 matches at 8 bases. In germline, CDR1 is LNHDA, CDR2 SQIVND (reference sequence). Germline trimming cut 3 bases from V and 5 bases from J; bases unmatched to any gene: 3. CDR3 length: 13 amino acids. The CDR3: CASSMDRVNEQYF. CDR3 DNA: TGTGCCAGTAGTATGGACAGGGTCAACGAGCAGTACTTC.

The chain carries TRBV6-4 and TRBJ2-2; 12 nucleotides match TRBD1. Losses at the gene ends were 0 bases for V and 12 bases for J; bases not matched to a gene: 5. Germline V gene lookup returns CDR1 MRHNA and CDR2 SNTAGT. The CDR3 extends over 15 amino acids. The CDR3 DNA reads TGTGCCAGCAGTGACTCCGGGACAGGGGGCGCAAAGCTGTTTTTT. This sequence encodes CASSDSGTGGAKLFF.

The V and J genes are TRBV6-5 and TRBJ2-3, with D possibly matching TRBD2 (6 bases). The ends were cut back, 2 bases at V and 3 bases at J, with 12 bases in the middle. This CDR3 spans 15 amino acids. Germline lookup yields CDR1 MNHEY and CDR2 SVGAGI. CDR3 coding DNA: TGTGCCAGCAGTTACGGTTGGGGGGAAACAGATACGCAGTATTTT. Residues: CASSYGWGETDTQYF.

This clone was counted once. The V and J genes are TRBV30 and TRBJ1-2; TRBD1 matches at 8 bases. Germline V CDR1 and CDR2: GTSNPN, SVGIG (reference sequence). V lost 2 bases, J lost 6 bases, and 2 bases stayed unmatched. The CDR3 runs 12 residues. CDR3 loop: CAWSQTGDGYTF. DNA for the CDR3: TGTGCCTGGAGTCAGACAGGGGATGGCTACACCTTC.

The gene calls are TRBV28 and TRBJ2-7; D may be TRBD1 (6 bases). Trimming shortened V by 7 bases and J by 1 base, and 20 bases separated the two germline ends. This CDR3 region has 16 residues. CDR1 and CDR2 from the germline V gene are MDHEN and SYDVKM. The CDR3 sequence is CASIQLPGVGSYEQYF. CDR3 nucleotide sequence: TGTGCCAGCATCCAGCTCCCAGGGGTCGGGTCCTACGAGCAGTACTTC.

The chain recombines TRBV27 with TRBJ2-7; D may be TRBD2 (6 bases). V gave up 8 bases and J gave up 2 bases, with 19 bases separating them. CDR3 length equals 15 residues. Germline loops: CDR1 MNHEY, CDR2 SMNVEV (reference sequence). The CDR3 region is CASARPSGRTYEQYF. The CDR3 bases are TGTGCCAGCGCCCGCCCCAGCGGGCGAACCTACGAGCAGTACTTC.

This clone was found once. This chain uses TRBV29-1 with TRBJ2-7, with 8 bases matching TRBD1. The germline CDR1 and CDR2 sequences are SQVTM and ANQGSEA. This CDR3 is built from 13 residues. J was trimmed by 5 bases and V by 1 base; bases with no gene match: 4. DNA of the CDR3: TGCAGCGTTGAAGGACAGGGGCCCGACGAGCAGTACTTC. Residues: CSVEGQGPDEQYF.

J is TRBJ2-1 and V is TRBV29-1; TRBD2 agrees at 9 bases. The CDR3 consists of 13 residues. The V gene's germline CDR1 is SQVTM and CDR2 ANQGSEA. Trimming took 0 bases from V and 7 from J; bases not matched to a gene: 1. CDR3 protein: CSVEELAGNEQFF. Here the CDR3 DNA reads TGCAGCGTTGAAGAGCTAGCGGGAAATGAGCAGTTCTTC.

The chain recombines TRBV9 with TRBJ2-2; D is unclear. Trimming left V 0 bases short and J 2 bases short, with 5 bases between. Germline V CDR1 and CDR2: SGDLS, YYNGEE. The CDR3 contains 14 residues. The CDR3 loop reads CASSVESNTGELFF. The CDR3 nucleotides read TGTGCCAGCAGCGTAGAATCTAACACCGGGGAGCTGTTTTTT. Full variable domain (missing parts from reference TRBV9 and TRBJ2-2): DSGVTQTPKHLITATGQRVTLRCSPRSGDLSVYWYQQSLDQGLQFLIQYYNGEERAKGNILERFSAQQFPDLHSELNLSSLELGDSALYFCASSVESNTGELFFGEGSRLTVL.

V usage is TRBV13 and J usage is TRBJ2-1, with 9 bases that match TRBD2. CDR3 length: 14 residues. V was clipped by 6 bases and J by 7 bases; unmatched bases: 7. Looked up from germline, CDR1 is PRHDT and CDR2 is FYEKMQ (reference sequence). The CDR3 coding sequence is TGTGCCAGCAGGCGGTTTAGCGGGGGTAATGAGCAGTTCTTC. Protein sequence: CASRRFSGGNEQFF.